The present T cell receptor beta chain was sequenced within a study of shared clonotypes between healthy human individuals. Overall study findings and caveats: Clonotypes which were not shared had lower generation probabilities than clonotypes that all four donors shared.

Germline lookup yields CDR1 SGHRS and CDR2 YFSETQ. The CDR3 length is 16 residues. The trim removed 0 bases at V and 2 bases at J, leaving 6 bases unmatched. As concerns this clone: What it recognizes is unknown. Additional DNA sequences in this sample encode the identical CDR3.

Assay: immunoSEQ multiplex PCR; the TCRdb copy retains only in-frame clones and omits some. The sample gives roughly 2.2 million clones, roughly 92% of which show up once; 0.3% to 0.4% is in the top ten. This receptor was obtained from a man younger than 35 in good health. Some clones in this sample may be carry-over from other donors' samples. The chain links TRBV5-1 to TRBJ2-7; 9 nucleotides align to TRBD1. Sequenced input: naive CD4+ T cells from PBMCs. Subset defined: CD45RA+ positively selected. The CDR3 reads CASSLGRGTGTYEQYF. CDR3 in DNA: TGCGCCAGCAGCTTGGGGAGGGGGACAGGGACCTACGAGCAGTACTTC. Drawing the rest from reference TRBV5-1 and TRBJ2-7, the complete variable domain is KAGVTQTPRYLIKTRGQQVTLSCSPISGHRSVSWYQQTPGQGLQFLFEYFSETQRNKGNFPGRFSGRQFSNSRSEMNVSTLELGDSALYLCASSLGRGTGTYEQYFGPGTRLTVT.